Detailed here is one T cell receptor (beta chain). The antigen remains unidentified. Sorted CD4+ subsets: naive, central memory, regulatory, stem cell-like memory (CD45RO/CCR7/CD25/CD127/CD95/CD27 panel). Expressed TCRB transcripts were sequenced after all isolated RNA was converted to cDNA. Libraries were prepared by immunoSEQ multiplex PCR; TCRdb keeps only in-frame clonotypes and omits some of them. The sample carries roughly 260,000 clones, approximately 11% recorded once. CDR3 length equals 15 residues. Germline CDR1 MGHRA, CDR2 YSYEKL. Between the trimmed V and J ends, which lost 3 bases and 2 bases, there was a span of 13 bases. The sample comes from a study of beta chain features in type 1 diabetes. General study results and limits: The influence of HLA type on TCRB rearrangement stayed undetermined. Naive, central memory and regulatory TCRB repertoires appeared more similar among patients than healthy donors. When Type 1 diabetes patients were examined, their TCRB CDR3s proved moderately but significantly shorter in all four CD4+ subsets.

The specimen sequenced was naive CD4+ T cells from blood. The chain couples TRBV4-1 to TRBJ2-5; weak D call: TRBD2 (6 bases). The clonotype comes from a man younger than 45 with type 1 diabetes. The DNA for the CDR3 is TGCGCCAGCAGCCAGGTGGGACTGATACAAGAGACCCAGTACTTC. Protein sequence: CASSQVGLIQETQYF.